These T cell receptor beta chains were read from a single sample in a study of CD8+CD57+ T cells in acquired aplastic anemia. TCRdb ran MiXCR on the reads and lists one entry per CDR3 protein. Of about 150,000 distinct CDR3 sequences in the sample, about 50% were seen once. Specimen: sorted CD4+, CD8+, or CD8+CD57+ T cells (not recorded which) from PBMCs. The receptors shown here come from a human donor with aplastic anemia. Each CDR3 is given with its conserved first and last residue. The D gene is left open where the match is weak. Clone sizes are given selectively: once, few, many, or a class where the clone is expanded.

j_call clone_size v_call d_call cdr3_nt cdr3_aa
TRBJ2-7 once TRBV10-3 NA TGTGCCATCAGTGAACTAGGGACTGGGACATACGAGCAGTACTTC CAISELGTGTYEQYF
TRBJ1-6 NA TRBV12-3/TRBV12-4 TRBD1 TGTGCCAGCAGTTTCACCGGGACAGGGAATTCACCCCTCCACTTT CASSFTGTGNSPLHF
TRBJ2-5 few TRBV7-9 NA TGTGCCATCAGACGTTGGGAACAAGAGACCCAGTACTTC CAIRRWEQETQYF
TRBJ2-2 many TRBV5-1 TRBD2 TGCGCCAGCAGCTTGGTGTGGCCAGGAGCGGGGGGCGACACCGGGGAGCTGTTTTTT CASSLVWPGAGGDTGELFF
TRBJ1-1 NA TRBV12-3/TRBV12-4 NA TGTGCCAGCAGGGTCGGCGGGCAGGACACTGAAGCTTTCTTT CASRVGGQDTEAFF
TRBJ2-3 NA TRBV20-1 NA TGCAGTGCTAGTGGGGTTGACTGGGATACGCAGTATTTT CSASGVDWDTQYF
TRBJ2-5 NA TRBV20-1 TRBD2 TGCAGTGCTCCTGGAGCGGGGGGCCGGCTGTACTTC CSAPGAGGRLYF
TRBJ2-5 NA TRBV4-1 NA TGCGCCAGCAGTCCAATTGGGGGCCTGGAGACCCAGTACTTC CASSPIGGLETQYF
TRBJ2-5 NA TRBV19 TRBD2 TGTGCCAGTAGTATCCAACTAGCGCCGCAAGAGACCCAGTACTTC CASSIQLAPQETQYF
TRBJ1-1 few TRBV2 NA TGTGCCAGCGGCAGGGGTACCACTGAAGCTTTCTTT CASGRGTTEAFF
TRBJ1-6 many TRBV10-1 NA TGCGCCAGCAGTGCGTACAGCATGAATTCACCCCTCCACTTT CASSAYSMNSPLHF
TRBJ2-3 NA TRBV4-1 TRBD2 TGCGCCAGCAGCGCACGACTAGCGGACACAGATACGCAGTATTTT CASSARLADTDTQYF
TRBJ1-5 many TRBV6-1 NA TGTGCCAGCAATAGGGACCGAAATCAGCCCCAGCATTTT CASNRDRNQPQHF
TRBJ1-6 NA TRBV19 NA TGTGCCAGTAGTATGGGGGGACAAAATAATCCACCCCTCCACTTT CASSMGGQNNPPLHF
TRBJ1-2 NA TRBV20-1 TRBD1 TGCAGTGTGATCTTGGGGACAGGGGGCGATGGCTACACCTTC CSVILGTGGDGYTF
TRBJ2-5 NA TRBV7-9 NA TGTGCCAGCAGCTTAGCGGGATCCGAGACCCAGTACTTC CASSLAGSETQYF
TRBJ2-2 NA TRBV24-1 NA TGTGCCACCAGTGACAGGGGAGGCACCGGGGAGCTGTTTTTT CATSDRGGTGELFF
TRBJ1-4 NA TRBV5-1 NA TGCGCCAGCAGCTTGACCGGACTTACAACTAATGAAAAACTGTTTTTT CASSLTGLTTNEKLFF
TRBJ1-2 NA TRBV10-3 NA TGTGCCGCAAGCGTGGATGGGGGAGGCTACACCTTC CAASVDGGGYTF
TRBJ1-3 NA TRBV10-3 NA TGTGCCATCAGTGAGTCTTGGATGAGTTCCTCTGGTTTT CAISESWMSSSGF
TRBJ2-2 NA TRBV11-1 TRBD1 TGTGCCAGCAGTTCCTCCGACAGGGGTAACGCCGGGGAGCTGTTTTTT CASSSSDRGNAGELFF
TRBJ2-7 NA TRBV20-1 TRBD2 TGCAGTGCTATTAGGCTAGCGGGGGGCAACTACGAGCAGTACTTC CSAIRLAGGNYEQYF
TRBJ2-1 few TRBV15 TRBD2 TGTGCCACCAGCAGAGAGTCTAGCGGGAGGGAAGGCAATGAGCAGTTCTTC CATSRESSGREGNEQFF
TRBJ2-3 NA TRBV7-6 TRBD1 TGTGCCAGCAGCTTAGCTCGTTTCGAACAGGGGGACACAGATACGCAGTATTTT CASSLARFEQGDTDTQYF
TRBJ2-1 NA TRBV2 NA TGTGCCAGCAGTACCCGGGTGAATGAGCAGTTCTTC CASSTRVNEQFF
TRBJ1-1 many TRBV11-3 TRBD1 TGTGCCAGCAGCTACCGGACAGGGATGAACACTGAAGCTTTCTTT CASSYRTGMNTEAFF
TRBJ2-5 many TRBV3-1 TRBD2 TGTGCCAGCAGCCAAGATGGCGGGGGGGAACAAGAGACCCAGTACTTC CASSQDGGGEQETQYF
TRBJ1-2 few TRBV7-2 TRBD1 TGTGCCAGCAGCTTAGCAACCCGACAGGGATATGGCTACACCTTC CASSLATRQGYGYTF
TRBJ1-2 NA TRBV29-1 NA TGCAGCGTTGGTGGATTTGACTATGGCTACGCCTTC CSVGGFDYGYAF
TRBJ1-1 many TRBV24-1 NA TGTGCCACCAGTGATTCGACTGGATTAAAAAGGGACACTGAAGCTTTCTTT CATSDSTGLKRDTEAFF
TRBJ2-5 few TRBV19 TRBD2 TGTGCCAGTAGTATAGAACTAGCGGTGAAGACCCAGTACTTC CASSIELAVKTQYF
TRBJ1-1 many TRBV5-5 TRBD1 TGTGCCAGCAGCTTGGTTCAGGGGGCAGGAACTGAAGCTTTCTTT CASSLVQGAGTEAFF
TRBJ1-1 NA TRBV20-1 TRBD1 TGCAGTGCGCGTCGGGACAGCAACACTGAAGCTTTCTTT CSARRDSNTEAFF
TRBJ1-2 NA TRBV29-1 NA TGCAGCGTTGTAACGGGAGGAAGTGGCTACACCTTC CSVVTGGSGYTF
TRBJ1-4 few TRBV6-5 NA TGTGCCAGCAGTTACGGGGCAGGGACTAATGAAAAACTGTTTTTT CASSYGAGTNEKLFF
TRBJ2-7 few TRBV10-3 TRBD1 TGTGCCATCAGTGATCGGCAGGGGGCCAGGCAGTACTTC CAISDRQGARQYF
TRBJ2-7 NA TRBV10-3 NA TGTGCCAGCAGCCGAACTAGCACCTCCTACGAGCAGTACTTC CASSRTSTSYEQYF
TRBJ1-1 many TRBV9 TRBD1 TGTGCCAGCAGCGCCCACGAGGGGGCCACTGAAGCTTTCTTT CASSAHEGATEAFF
TRBJ2-5 once TRBV24-1 TRBD1 TGTGCCACCAGTGCCTGGGGGACAGGGGGCGAAGAGACCCAGTACTTC CATSAWGTGGEETQYF
TRBJ2-5 once TRBV9 NA TGTGCCAGCAGCGTAGGCGGGACTGAGACCCAGTACTTC CASSVGGTETQYF
TRBJ1-1 many TRBV19 TRBD1 TGTGCCAGTAGTAGCGGGACAGGGAGGACTGAAGCTTTCTTT CASSSGTGRTEAFF
TRBJ2-6 once TRBV19 TRBD1 TGTGCCAGTACCCCGAGGGGGCGAGGGGCCAACGTCCTGACTTTC CASTPRGRGANVLTF
TRBJ2-7 NA TRBV5-3 TRBD2 TGTGCCAGGAGCTTGGCCCCACTAGCGAAAGCGTCCGAGCAGTACTTC CARSLAPLAKASEQYF
TRBJ2-7 NA TRBV7-9 NA TGTGCCAGCAGCTTAGAGGGGGGTGACCTCGACGAGCAGTACTTC CASSLEGGDLDEQYF
TRBJ1-3 NA TRBV29-1 NA TGCAGCGCCACGAGCTCTGGAAACACCATATATTTT CSATSSGNTIYF
TRBJ2-7 NA TRBV11-1 NA TGTGCCAGCAGCTTAAGGGGACGGAGAGCCTCCTACGAGCAGTACTTC CASSLRGRRASYEQYF
TRBJ1-2 NA TRBV25-1 NA TGTGCCAGCAGTGAATTAACACAGAACTATGGCTACACCTTC CASSELTQNYGYTF
TRBJ2-5 once TRBV11-1 TRBD2 TGTGCCAGCAGCCGATCGGGAGTCGGTCGGACTAGCGGGAGAAAGACCCAGTACTTC CASSRSGVGRTSGRKTQYF
TRBJ1-2 NA TRBV19 TRBD1 TGTGCCAGTATCCGGACAGGGGATGGGGGCTACACCTTC CASIRTGDGGYTF
TRBJ2-1 once TRBV11-2 NA TGTGCCAGCAGCCCCCTGTGGGGCGATAAGTACAATGAGCAGTTCTTC CASSPLWGDKYNEQFF
TRBJ2-5 NA TRBV7-8 NA TGTGCCAGCAGCGGCGGAGGGGGGGCAGAGACCCAGTACTTC CASSGGGGAETQYF
TRBJ1-2 NA TRBV2 NA TGTGCCAGCGGTAGGGGGGATGGCTACACCTTC CASGRGDGYTF
TRBJ2-3 NA TRBV7-9 TRBD1 TGTGCCAGCAGCAAGGGGGCAGGAGATACGCAGTATTTT CASSKGAGDTQYF
TRBJ2-2 many TRBV5-6 NA TGTGCCAGCAGCTTGAACCTCAGGGCGTACACCGGGGAGCTGTTTTTT CASSLNLRAYTGELFF
TRBJ2-7 NA TRBV10-3 NA TGTGCCATCACTTCGAACAGGGTGGTCGACGAGCAGTACTTC CAITSNRVVDEQYF